The next 21 T cell receptor beta chains were all read from a single sample in a study of T cell changes during pregnancy in multiple sclerosis. Here immunoSEQ multiplex PCR was the method, and the copy in TCRdb shows in-frame clones only, minus some. The repertoire has approximately 85,000 clones, approximately 91% of them found once; the top ten carry 2.5% to 3%. Sequencing was performed on peripheral blood, taken in the first trimester of pregnancy. These receptors all stem from a female donor with multiple sclerosis, enrolled in a pregnancy study.

The chain has TRBV10-3 and TRBJ1-1; D may be TRBD1 (5 bases). V lost 7 bases and J 0 bases, leaving 9 bases between the germline ends. The CDR3 contains 13 residues. Germline V lookup: CDR1 ENHRY, CDR2 SYGVKD. In DNA, the CDR3 is TGTGCCATCAAAGGACAAATGAACACTGAAGCTTTCTTT. This translates into CAIKGQMNTEAFF.

V and J are TRBV25-1 and TRBJ2-7; D is uncertain. The germline V gene encodes CDR1 MGHDK and CDR2 SYGVNS. The CDR3 is 11 residues long. V was cut by 2 bases and J by 4 bases, with 3 bases left in between. The CDR3 is CASSEQYEQYF. The CDR3 nucleotides read TGTGCCAGCAGTGAACAGTACGAGCAGTACTTC.

V is TRBV15 and J is TRBJ1-2; D not certain. The germline V gene encodes CDR1 LNHNV and CDR2 YYDKDF (reference sequence). The CDR3 length is 14 residues. The V gene lost 4 bases and the J gene lost 4 bases, with 13 bases spanning the gap. The CDR3 DNA reads as TGTGCCACCAGCAACCCGAGCGCGGGCTATGGCTACACCTTC. The encoded protein is CATSNPSAGYGYTF.

The V gene is TRBV27, the J gene TRBJ2-3; TRBD2 matches at 9 bases. Germline CDR1 MNHEY, CDR2 SMNVEV (reference sequence). The CDR3 is 15 residues long. V trimming: 5 bases; J trimming: 3 bases; junction bases outside the gene matches: 6. The CDR3 DNA sequence: TGTGCCAGCAGTGGCGGACTAGCGAGGACAGATACGCAGTATTTT. It specifies CASSGGLARTDTQYF.

The J gene is TRBJ1-3, the V gene TRBV9; possible D gene TRBD1, 5 bases. The CDR3 contains 17 residues. Trimming left V 0 bases short and J 3 bases short, with 16 bases between. Germline values: CDR1 SGDLS, CDR2 YYNGEE. The CDR3 DNA sequence: TGTGCCAGCAGCGTAGGGCCAGGGCAAATTATTGGAAACACCATATATTTT. It codes for CASSVGPGQIIGNTIYF.

The chain employs TRBV27 and TRBJ2-3; no reliable D call. This CDR3 has 14 residues. Germline V lookup: CDR1 MNHEY, CDR2 SMNVEV (reference sequence). V lost 0 bases and J 0 bases, leaving 4 bases between the germline ends. CDR3 nucleotides: TGTGCCAGCAGTTTATCGTATAGCACAGATACGCAGTATTTT. It is translated as CASSLSYSTDTQYF.

This clone was detected once. The CDR3 region is CASSLQGLDQFF. The CDR3 nucleotides are TGTGCCAGCAGTTTACAGGGCTTGGACCAGTTCTTC. The J gene is TRBJ2-1, the V gene TRBV27; possibly TRBD1 for D (5 bases). V dropped 2 bases and J dropped 13 bases, with 12 bases sitting between them. CDR3 length equals 12 residues. The germline V gene encodes CDR1 MNHEY and CDR2 SMNVEV (reference sequence).

This chain uses TRBV7-3 with TRBJ2-7; 8 bases align to TRBD2. Germline V gene data show CDR1 as SGHTA and CDR2 as FQGTGA. The CDR3 runs to 15 residues. J lost 2 bases, V lost 2 bases, and 5 bases had no gene match. In nucleotides, the CDR3 is TGTGCCAGCAGCTTACTCCCGGGGGGGGCCTACGAGCAGTACTTC. The encoded protein is CASSLLPGGAYEQYF.

The chain has TRBV18 and TRBJ1-4; 8 positions match TRBD1. Looked up from germline, CDR1 is KGHSH and CDR2 is LQKENI. CDR3 length: 15 amino acids. V lost 8 bases and J lost 3; bases outside the gene matches: 8. CDR3 nucleotide sequence: TGTGCCAGCACCGGACAGGGTGCCGCTAATGAAAAACTGTTTTTT. The encoded protein is CASTGQGAANEKLFF. The full variable domain, with the rest looked up from reference TRBV18 and TRBJ1-4, is NAGVMQNPRHLVRRRGQEARLRCSPMKGHSHVYWYRQLPEEGLKFMVYLQKENIIDESGMPKERFSAEFPKEGPSILRIQQVVRGDSAAYFCASTGQGAANEKLFFGSGTQLSVL.

The chain employs TRBV30 and TRBJ2-4, with no clear D. CDR3 length: 17 residues. V was clipped by 2 bases and J by 0 bases, with 17 bases between them. In germline, CDR1 is GTSNPN, CDR2 SVGIG (reference sequence). The CDR3 is CAWSPRSGAVAKNIQYF. In nucleotides, the CDR3 is TGTGCCTGGAGTCCACGATCAGGTGCCGTAGCCAAAAACATTCAGTACTTC.

V usage is TRBV23-1 and J usage is TRBJ2-6; possible D gene TRBD1, 6 bases. TRBV23-1 is an ORF, and what it does is uncertain. CDR3 length: 18 residues. V lost 7 bases to trimming and J lost 2 bases, with 21 bases between them. The CDR3 loop is CASKFAPRGRTGANVLTF. CDR3 DNA sequence: TGCGCCAGCAAATTCGCCCCCAGGGGCCGGACTGGGGCCAACGTCCTGACTTTC.

The V and J genes are TRBV7-2 and TRBJ2-7, with D possibly being TRBD1 (6 bases). Germline CDR1 is SGHTA and CDR2 is FQGNSA. The CDR3 spans 14 residues. Trimming left V 4 bases short and J 2 bases short, with 12 bases between. CDR3 bases: TGTGCCAGCAGCTCCCGGACAGATGCCTACGAGCAGTACTTC. Translation gives CASSSRTDAYEQYF.

The J gene is TRBJ2-6, the V gene TRBV7-9, with D tentatively TRBD2 (5 bases). The CDR3 sequence is 14 residues long. V was cut by 5 bases and J by 4 bases, with 9 bases left in between. Per germline, CDR1 SEHNR and CDR2 FQNEAQ (reference sequence). CDR3 residues: CASSGGRGANVLTF. CDR3 nucleotide sequence: TGTGCCAGCAGCGGAGGAAGGGGGGCCAACGTCCTGACTTTC.

This chain links TRBV5-8 with TRBJ1-5; 10 bases line up with TRBD1. From germline, CDR1 is SGHTS and CDR2 YDEGEE. There are 17 residues in the CDR3. The trim removed 4 bases at V and 3 bases at J, leaving 10 bases unmatched. Written as DNA, the CDR3 is TGTGCCAGCAGCGCTGGGACAGGGGTCTCCTACAATCAGCCCCAGCATTTT. Residues: CASSAGTGVSYNQPQHF. The entire variable domain, with the rest obtained from reference TRBV5-8 and TRBJ1-5, is as follows: EAGVTQSPTHLIKTRGQQATLRCSPISGHTSVYWYQQALGLGLQFLLWYDEGEERNRGNFPPRFSGRQFPNYSSELNVNALELEDSALYLCASSAGTGVSYNQPQHFGDGTRLSIL.

Only a few counts were recorded for this clone. This rearrangement joins TRBV19 to TRBJ1-1, with unresolved D. Germline CDR1 and CDR2: LNHDA and SQIVND (reference sequence). Trimming cost V 6 bases and J 2 bases, with 4 bases left between them. This CDR3 has 11 amino acids. CDR3 protein: CASRLNTEAFF. The CDR3 bases are TGTGCCAGTAGATTAAACACTGAAGCTTTCTTT.

This clone was seen a few times. Written as DNA, the CDR3 is TGTGCCACCAGCAGAGATTTTTCAGCGGGAGGCACAGATACGCAGTATTTT. Its translation is CATSRDFSAGGTDTQYF. The rearrangement links TRBV15 to TRBJ2-3; 8 bases are a match to TRBD2. V shed 0 bases and J 1 base; nucleotides not matched to a gene: 6. The CDR3 sequence is 17 residues long. Per germline, CDR1 LNHNV and CDR2 YYDKDF (reference sequence).

The chain links TRBV4-1 to TRBJ1-1; TRBD1 matches at 7 bases. From germline, CDR1 is MGHRA and CDR2 YSYEKL. This CDR3 is 16 amino acids long. V dropped 6 bases and J dropped 3; count of bases not matched to a gene: 13. In nucleotides, the CDR3 is TGCGCCAGCAGACCACAGGGGCCTAGCCGATACACTGAAGCTTTCTTT. Protein product: CASRPQGPSRYTEAFF.

The CDR3 DNA reads as TGTGCCAGCAGTACCCAGGGGGCGAGGGAAAAACTGTTTTTT. The encoded protein is CASSTQGAREKLFF. The chain links TRBV28 to TRBJ1-4; 8 bases align to TRBD1. The CDR3 has 14 amino acids. Germline V gives CDR1 MDHEN, CDR2 SYDVKM. The J segment lost 8 bases and the V segment lost 5 bases, leaving 7 bases of the junction unmatched.

This clone has a handful of counts. The chain couples TRBV19 to TRBJ2-7, with D unresolved. CDR1 LNHDA and CDR2 SQIVND come from the germline V gene (reference sequence). The CDR3 runs to 15 residues. Trimming pared 3 bases from V and 1 base from J, leaving 13 bases between. The CDR3 loop reads CASSIEAKISYEQYF. The CDR3 DNA sequence: TGTGCCAGTAGTATTGAGGCGAAAATATCCTACGAGCAGTACTTC.

V usage is TRBV7-8 and J usage is TRBJ1-6; tentatively, D is TRBD1 (5 bases). There are 15 residues in the CDR3. Germline V gives CDR1 SGHVS, CDR2 FQNEAQ. V lost 5 bases to trimming and J lost 10 bases, with 18 bases between them. CDR3 bases: TGTGCCAGCAGCCAGCAACCGGGGGATCAGTCACCCCTCCACTTT. Translation gives CASSQQPGDQSPLHF.

The gene calls are TRBV28 and TRBJ1-1; D might be TRBD1 (5 bases). The V end was cut by 3 bases, the J end by 3 bases, with 17 bases between. Germline V CDR1 and CDR2: MDHEN, SYDVKM. This CDR3 has 16 residues. The CDR3 nucleotides read TGTGCCAGCAGTTTTCGGGGGTGGTATGGTGACACTGAAGCTTTCTTT. Amino acid sequence: CASSFRGWYGDTEAFF.